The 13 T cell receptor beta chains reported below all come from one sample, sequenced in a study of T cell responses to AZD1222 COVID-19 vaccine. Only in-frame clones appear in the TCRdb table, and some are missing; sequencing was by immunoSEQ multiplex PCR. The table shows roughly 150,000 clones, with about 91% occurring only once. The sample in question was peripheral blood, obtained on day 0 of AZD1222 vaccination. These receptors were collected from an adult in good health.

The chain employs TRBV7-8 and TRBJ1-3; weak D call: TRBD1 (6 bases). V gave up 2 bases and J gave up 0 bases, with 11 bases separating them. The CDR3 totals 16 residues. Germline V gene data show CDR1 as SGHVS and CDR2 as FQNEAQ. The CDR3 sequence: CASSLYRTASGNTIYF. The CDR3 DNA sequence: TGTGCCAGCAGCTTATATAGGACAGCCTCTGGAAACACCATATATTTT.

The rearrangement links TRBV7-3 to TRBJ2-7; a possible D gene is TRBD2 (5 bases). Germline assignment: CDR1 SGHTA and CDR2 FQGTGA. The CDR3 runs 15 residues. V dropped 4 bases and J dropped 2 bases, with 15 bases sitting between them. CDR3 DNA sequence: TGTGCCAGCAGCTGCTTTTGGCCAGCGGCCTACGAGCAGTACTTC. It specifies CASSCFWPAAYEQYF.

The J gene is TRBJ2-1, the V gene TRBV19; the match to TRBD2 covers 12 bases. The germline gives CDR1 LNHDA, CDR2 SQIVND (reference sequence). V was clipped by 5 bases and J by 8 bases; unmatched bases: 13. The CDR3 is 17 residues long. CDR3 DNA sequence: TGTGCCAGTAGTGTCTCTAGCGGGGGGGCCGGTTTCTATGAGCAGTTCTTC. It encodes CASSVSSGGAGFYEQFF.

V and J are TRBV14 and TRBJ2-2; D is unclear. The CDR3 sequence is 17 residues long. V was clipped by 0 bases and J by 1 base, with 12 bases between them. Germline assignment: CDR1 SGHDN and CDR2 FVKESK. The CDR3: CASSQESQTLNTGELFF. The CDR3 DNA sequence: TGTGCCAGCAGCCAAGAAAGCCAGACACTGAACACCGGGGAGCTGTTTTTT.

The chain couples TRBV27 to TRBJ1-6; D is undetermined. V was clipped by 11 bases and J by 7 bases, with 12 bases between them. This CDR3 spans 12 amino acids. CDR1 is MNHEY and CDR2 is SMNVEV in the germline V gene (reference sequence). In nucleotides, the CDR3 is TGTGCCGCAGGCCGGCTGAATTCACCCCTCCACTTT. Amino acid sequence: CAAGRLNSPLHF.

This chain's CDR3 is CATAGGVRNSPLHF. In DNA form, the CDR3 reads TGTGCCACCGCTGGCGGGGTACGGAATTCACCCCTCCACTTT. This chain connects TRBV10-3 to TRBJ1-6; D gene unclear. This CDR3 has 14 amino acids. Germline loops: CDR1 ENHRY, CDR2 SYGVKD. Trimming took 10 bases from V and 7 from J, leaving 17 bases between them.

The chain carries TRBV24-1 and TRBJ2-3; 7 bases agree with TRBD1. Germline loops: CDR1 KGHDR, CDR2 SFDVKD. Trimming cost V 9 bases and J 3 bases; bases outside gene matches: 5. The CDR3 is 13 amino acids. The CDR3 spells CATGEGATDTQYF. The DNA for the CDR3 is TGTGCCACCGGAGAGGGGGCAACAGATACGCAGTATTTT.

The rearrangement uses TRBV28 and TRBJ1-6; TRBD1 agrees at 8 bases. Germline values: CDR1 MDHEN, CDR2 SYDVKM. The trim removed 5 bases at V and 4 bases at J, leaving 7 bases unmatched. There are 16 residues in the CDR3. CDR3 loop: CASSLGTGFYNSPLHF. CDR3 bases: TGTGCCAGCAGTCTGGGGACAGGTTTTTATAATTCACCCCTCCACTTT.

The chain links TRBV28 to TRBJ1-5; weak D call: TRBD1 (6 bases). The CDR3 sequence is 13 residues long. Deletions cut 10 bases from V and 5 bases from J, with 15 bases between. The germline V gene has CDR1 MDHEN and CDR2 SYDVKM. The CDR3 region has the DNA TGTGCCACCGAGGGGGGAGGGCATCAGCCCCAGCATTTT. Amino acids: CATEGGGHQPQHF.

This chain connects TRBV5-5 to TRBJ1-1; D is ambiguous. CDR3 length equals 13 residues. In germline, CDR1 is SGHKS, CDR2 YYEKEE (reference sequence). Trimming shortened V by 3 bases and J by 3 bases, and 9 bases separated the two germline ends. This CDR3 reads CASSSQADTEAFF. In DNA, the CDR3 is TGTGCCAGCAGCTCCCAAGCTGACACTGAAGCTTTCTTT.

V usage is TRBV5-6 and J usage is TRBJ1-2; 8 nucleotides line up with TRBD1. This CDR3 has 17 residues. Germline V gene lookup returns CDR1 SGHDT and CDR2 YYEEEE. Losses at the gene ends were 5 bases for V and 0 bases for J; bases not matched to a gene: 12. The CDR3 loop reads CASSRTRDRGTNYGYTF. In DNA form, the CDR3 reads TGTGCCAGCAGTAGGACAAGAGACAGGGGAACTAACTATGGCTACACCTTC.

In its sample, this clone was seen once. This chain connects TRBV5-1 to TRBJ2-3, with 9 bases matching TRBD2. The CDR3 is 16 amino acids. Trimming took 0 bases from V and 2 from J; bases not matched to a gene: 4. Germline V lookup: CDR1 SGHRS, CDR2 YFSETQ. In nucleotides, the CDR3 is TGCGCCAGCAGCTTGGGGACTAGCGATGTCACAGATACGCAGTATTTT. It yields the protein CASSLGTSDVTDTQYF.

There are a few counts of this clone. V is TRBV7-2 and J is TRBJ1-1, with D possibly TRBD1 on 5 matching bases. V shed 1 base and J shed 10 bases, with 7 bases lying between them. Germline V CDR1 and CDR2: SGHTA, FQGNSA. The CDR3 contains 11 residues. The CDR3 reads CASSLGGGAFF. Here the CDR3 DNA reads TGTGCCAGCAGCTTAGGGGGGGGAGCTTTCTTT.